What follows describes a single TCR beta chain. Its specificity is unknown. The assay was carried out at the deep level. TCRdb keeps only in-frame clones here, not all; method: immunoSEQ multiplex PCR. The table has millions of clones, approximately 94% seen once. The sample originates from a study of shared clonotypes between healthy human individuals. Points from the study as a whole: Clonotypes which were not shared had lower generation probabilities than clonotypes that all four donors shared. Across subsets, estimated richness was generally greater for naive than for memory populations.

Naive-designated CD8 cells lacked CD45RO, were positively enriched for CCR7, and omitted terminally differentiated effector memory CD45RA+ cells. The CDR3 length is 13 residues. The germline V and J ends were trimmed by 5 bases and 8 bases, with 12 bases remaining between them. Germline CDR1 is MNHEY and CDR2 is SMNVEV (reference sequence). The TCR originated in a man between 18 and 29 years old in good health. The gene calls are TRBV27 and TRBJ1-4; D remains ambiguous. Material: naive CD8+ T cells sorted from blood. CDR3 amino acids: CASSPISGEKLFF. CDR3 in DNA: TGTGCCAGCAGTCCAATTTCGGGGGAAAAACTGTTTTTT.